This TCR beta chain was documented in a study of T cells in Graves' hyperthyroidism and ophthalmopathy. For Graves' hyperthyroidism to be stable, ophthalmopathy could not progress within 18 months. Newly diagnosed hyperthyroidism patients aged 18 to 65 years had disease lasting under 2 months. Orbital computed tomography, thyroid ultrasound, serum thyroxine and TRAb, and clinical symptoms together informed the diagnoses. There were TCR beta CDR3 regions amplified from RNA transcripts. First-round RT-PCR of the TCR CDR3 relied on the HTBI primer set. MiXCR, applied by TCRdb to the multiplex PCR reads, yields one record per CDR3 protein. The sample records around 300,000 distinct CDR3 sequences, approximately 13% being singletons. Notes on the study in general: Ophthalmopathy was separated from stable hyperthyroidism by a 13 V-J model.

This clonotype occurred many times. Its antigen is unidentified. This CDR3 has 14 residues. CDR1 SNHLY and CDR2 FYNNEI come from the germline V gene. With V trimmed by 7 bases and J by 7 bases, 5 bases remained unmatched. Sequencing was performed on blood. This rearrangement joins TRBV2 to TRBJ2-2; 11 bases agree with TRBD2. The sequence was obtained from a woman aged 40-49 years with Graves' hyperthyroidism. The CDR3 DNA follows: TGTGCCAGCACCGGGCTAGCGGGAGGCGGGGAGCTGTTTTTT. This sequence encodes CASTGLAGGGELFF.